The 27 T cell receptor beta chains below all came from one sample that was sequenced in a study of blood T cell repertoires in COVID-19. Profiled with immunoSEQ multiplex PCR; TCRdb holds only in-frame clones, not every one. In the table there are over 250,000 clones, approximately 88% of which are singletons. Sample: peripheral blood. The receptor set was obtained from a woman aged 30 to 39 with acute or convalescent COVID-19.

This rearrangement joins TRBV29-1 to TRBJ2-7; 10 bases align to TRBD1. Losses at the gene ends were 6 bases for V and 3 bases for J; bases not matched to a gene: 8. The length of the CDR3 is 14 residues. Germline V gene sequence: CDR1 SQVTM, CDR2 ANQGSEA. The CDR3 loop is CSVPGDRGYYEQYF. DNA for the CDR3: TGCAGCGTCCCGGGGGACAGGGGTTACTACGAGCAGTACTTC.

This clone was counted only a few times. The rearrangement joins TRBV10-3 to TRBJ1-2; D ambiguous. V lost 3 bases and J 4 bases, leaving 15 bases between the germline ends. The length of the CDR3 is 15 residues. From germline, CDR1 is ENHRY and CDR2 SYGVKD. CDR3 loop: CAISDPYSPFYGYTF. In nucleotides, the CDR3 is TGTGCCATCAGTGACCCCTACAGCCCATTCTATGGCTACACCTTC.

This chain uses TRBV9 with TRBJ2-3, with 8 nucleotides matching TRBD1. The CDR3 is made up of 15 amino acids. CDR1 is SGDLS, CDR2 YYNGEE, per germline. Unmatched junction bases numbered 8, after V lost 4 bases and J lost 4 bases. The chain's CDR3 is CASSTSGGISDTQYF. The DNA of the CDR3 is TGTGCCAGCAGCACTTCAGGGGGCATCTCAGATACGCAGTATTTT.

This rearrangement joins TRBV5-1 to TRBJ1-2; 8 bases are a match to TRBD1. This CDR3 spans 13 amino acids. The V and J ends lost 0 bases and 7 bases, in that order; junction bases with no gene match: 2. Germline CDR1 and CDR2: SGHRS and YFSETQ. The CDR3 DNA follows: TGCGCCAGCAGCTTGGGGACAGGGTTTGGCTACACCTTC. As protein: CASSLGTGFGYTF.

The rearrangement links TRBV19 to TRBJ2-5; 9 nucleotides agree with TRBD1. The CDR3 is 14 amino acids. Germline loops: CDR1 LNHDA, CDR2 SQIVND (reference sequence). J lost 1 base, V lost 8 bases, and 5 bases had no gene match. The CDR3 nucleotides are TGTGCCAGTGGGACAGGGCGGGGCCAAGAGACCCAGTACTTC. As protein: CASGTGRGQETQYF.

This clone was detected once. The chain recombines TRBV7-8 with TRBJ1-4; tentative D call: TRBD1 (6 bases). From germline, CDR1 is SGHVS and CDR2 FQNEAQ. The V end was cut by 1 base, the J end by 4 bases, with 16 bases between. This CDR3 is built from 17 residues. The CDR3 here is CASSLVTGIGSNEKLFF. The CDR3 nucleotides read TGTGCCAGCAGCTTAGTGACAGGAATAGGGAGTAATGAAAAACTGTTTTTT.

V is TRBV11-3 and J is TRBJ2-1; 10 bases are a match to TRBD2. V dropped 3 bases and J dropped 8; count of bases not matched to a gene: 7. This CDR3 is 15 amino acids long. Germline-derived CDR1 and CDR2 are SGHNT and YENEEA. CDR3 in amino acids: CASSFSLAGEYEQFF. CDR3 in DNA: TGTGCCAGCAGCTTTTCCCTAGCGGGAGAGTATGAGCAGTTCTTC.

The chain links TRBV9 to TRBJ1-2, with D uncertain. CDR1 is SGDLS, CDR2 YYNGEE, per germline. Trimming shortened V by 3 bases and J by 7 bases, and 13 bases separated the two germline ends. The CDR3 has 13 amino acids. CDR3 bases: TGTGCCAGCAGCGCCGGTGACGGGAGTGGCTACACCTTC. Translating gives CASSAGDGSGYTF.

The chain joins TRBV10-3 to TRBJ1-6, with 8 bases matching TRBD1. CDR3 size: 15 residues. Germline CDR1 ENHRY, CDR2 SYGVKD. Trimming cost V 4 bases and J 6 bases; bases outside gene matches: 5. The CDR3 region has the DNA TGTGCCATCAGTGGGAGGGACAGGCCTAATTCACCCCTCCACTTT. This gives the protein CAISGRDRPNSPLHF.

The chain is built from TRBV4-1 and TRBJ2-1; TRBD1 matches 9 bases. Germline trimming cut 6 bases from V and 4 bases from J; bases unmatched to any gene: 16. The V gene's germline CDR1 is MGHRA and CDR2 YSYEKL. CDR3 length: 18 amino acids. CDR3 loop: CASSPGQGVTFGYNEQFF. As DNA, the CDR3 is TGCGCCAGCAGTCCGGGACAGGGAGTTACATTCGGTTACAATGAGCAGTTCTTC.

The rearrangement joins TRBV27 to TRBJ1-4; D is uncertain. The germline V and J ends were trimmed by 7 bases and 4 bases, with 13 bases remaining between them. The CDR3 runs to 14 residues. Germline V gene sequence: CDR1 MNHEY, CDR2 SMNVEV (reference sequence). CDR3 sequence: CASTPSSDNEKLFF. DNA for the CDR3: TGTGCCAGCACCCCGTCTTCAGATAATGAAAAACTGTTTTTT.

The genes are TRBV4-3 and TRBJ1-4, with 8 bases that match TRBD1. The CDR3 is made up of 16 amino acids. V gave up 4 bases and J gave up 4 bases; unmatched junction bases: 8. Germline V CDR1 and CDR2: LGHNA, YSLEER. The CDR3 DNA sequence: TGCGCCAGCAGCCCCATCGGACAGGGAAATAATGAAAAACTGTTTTTT. Translating gives CASSPIGQGNNEKLFF.

This sequence joins TRBV11-2 and TRBJ1-6; D unclear. Germline V gene sequence: CDR1 SGHAT, CDR2 FQNNGV. V lost 2 bases to trimming and J lost 7 bases, with 6 bases between them. This CDR3 comprises 13 residues. In nucleotides, the CDR3 is TGTGCCAGCAGCTTAAGCGCCAATTCACCCCTCCACTTT. This gives the protein CASSLSANSPLHF.

V usage is TRBV30 and J usage is TRBJ1-2; D gene ambiguous. The CDR3 runs 13 residues. Trimming left V 1 base short and J 10 bases short, with 16 bases between. Per the germline V gene, CDR1 is GTSNPN and CDR2 is SVGIG (reference sequence). CDR3 in DNA: TGTGCCTGGAGTGCGAGCCGGGGAGAGATCTACACCTTC. It encodes CAWSASRGEIYTF.

CDR3 in DNA: TGTGCCACCAGCAGAGTTCGTAGCCCCCTTAGCTCTGGAAACACCATATATTTT. Its protein product is CATSRVRSPLSSGNTIYF. This chain joins TRBV15 and TRBJ1-3; no reliable D call. Germline CDR1 is LNHNV and CDR2 is YYDKDF (reference sequence). Trimming left V 1 base short and J 0 bases short, with 16 bases between. The CDR3 is 18 residues long.

The rearrangement uses TRBV9 and TRBJ2-6; 7 nucleotides align to TRBD1. The V gene end was trimmed by 0 bases and the J gene end by 0 bases; junction bases not matched to a gene: 6. Per the germline V gene, CDR1 is SGDLS and CDR2 is YYNGEE. CDR3 length equals 18 residues. DNA for the CDR3: TGTGCCAGCAGCGTAGGGGACAGTCCATTCTCTGGGGCCAACGTCCTGACTTTC. Translating gives CASSVGDSPFSGANVLTF.

The V and J genes are TRBV7-2 and TRBJ2-2; the D gene is possibly TRBD2 (6 bases). The germline V gene encodes CDR1 SGHTA and CDR2 FQGNSA. The V and J ends lost 1 base and 0 bases respectively, with 6 bases between them. The CDR3 is 15 residues long. As DNA, the CDR3 is TGTGCCAGCAGCTTAGTAGCGGCGAACACCGGGGAGCTGTTTTTT. Translated, it gives CASSLVAANTGELFF.

The chain links TRBV19 to TRBJ1-6; D may be TRBD1 (5 bases). CDR1 LNHDA and CDR2 SQIVND come from the germline V gene (reference sequence). V was shortened by 4 bases and J by 7 bases, with 14 bases between the two germline ends. This CDR3 comprises 15 residues. DNA for the CDR3: TGTGCCAGTAGTAAACCGGGACTCTCGAATTCACCCCTCCACTTT. Its translation is CASSKPGLSNSPLHF.

The chain joins TRBV27 to TRBJ2-1, with 7 bases aligning to TRBD2. CDR1 is MNHEY and CDR2 is SMNVEV in the germline V gene (reference sequence). With V trimmed by 3 bases and J by 8 bases, 7 bases remained unmatched. The CDR3 sequence is 14 residues long. CDR3 loop: CASSFSGGTDEQFF. The CDR3 DNA is TGTGCCAGCAGTTTCTCGGGAGGTACCGATGAGCAGTTCTTC.

The chain links TRBV7-2 to TRBJ2-2; the D gene is possibly TRBD2 (5 bases). V lost 5 bases to trimming and J lost 5 bases, with 18 bases between them. Looked up from germline, CDR1 is SGHTA and CDR2 is FQGNSA. This CDR3 region has 16 residues. This chain's CDR3 is CASSQLRAGQTGELFF. The DNA for the CDR3 is TGTGCCAGCAGCCAACTACGGGCGGGTCAGACCGGGGAGCTGTTTTTT.

V usage is TRBV5-1 and J usage is TRBJ1-2, with unresolved D. There are 14 residues in the CDR3. The germline gives CDR1 SGHRS, CDR2 YFSETQ. The V and J ends lost 0 bases and 4 bases respectively, with 10 bases between them. CDR3 DNA: TGCGCCAGCAGCTTGGGGGAGCTTACCTATGGCTACACCTTC. Its translation is CASSLGELTYGYTF.

In this sample, this clone turned up once. The rearrangement uses TRBV19 and TRBJ2-5; the match to TRBD1 covers 10 bases. Losses at the gene ends were 1 base for V and 5 bases for J; bases not matched to a gene: 1. The germline CDR1 and CDR2 sequences are LNHDA and SQIVND (reference sequence). There are 14 residues in the CDR3. CDR3 protein: CASSIGDRGETQYF. CDR3 nucleotides: TGTGCCAGTAGTATAGGGGACAGGGGTGAGACCCAGTACTTC.

The V and J genes are TRBV4-3 and TRBJ1-2; D ambiguous. Trimming took 3 bases from V and 2 from J, leaving 19 bases between them. In germline, CDR1 is LGHNA, CDR2 YSLEER. This CDR3 is 17 amino acids long. CDR3 amino acids: CASSHRTHAGTNYGYTF. CDR3 DNA: TGCGCCAGCAGCCACCGAACCCACGCGGGAACAAACTATGGCTACACCTTC.

In this sample, this clone turned up once. This CDR3 is CASSPFSPYEQYF. For the CDR3, the DNA is TGTGCCAGCAGCCCCTTTTCCCCCTACGAGCAGTACTTC. V is TRBV7-6 and J is TRBJ2-7; no firm D call. Trimming took 5 bases from V and 2 from J, leaving 10 bases between them. Germline values: CDR1 SGHVS, CDR2 FNYEAQ. CDR3 length: 13 residues. The whole variable domain, remainder taken from reference TRBV7-6 and TRBJ2-7, is GAGVSQSPRYKVTKRGQDVALRCDPISGHVSLYWYRQALGQGPEFLTYFNYEAQQDKSGLPNDRFSAERPEGSISTLTIQRTEQRDSAMYRCASSPFSPYEQYFGPGTRLTVT.

The chain uses TRBV4-3 and TRBJ1-1, with TRBD1 matching over 12 bases. This CDR3 is built from 14 residues. CDR1 is LGHNA and CDR2 is YSLEER in the germline V gene. The V and J ends lost 3 bases and 7 bases, in that order; junction bases with no gene match: 3. The CDR3 sequence is CASSHGTGGFEAFF. DNA of the CDR3: TGCGCCAGCAGCCACGGGACAGGGGGCTTTGAAGCTTTCTTT.

V is TRBV30 and J is TRBJ1-6, with D perhaps TRBD1 (6 bases). Between the trimmed V and J ends, which lost 3 bases and 7 bases, there was a span of 10 bases. Germline CDR1 reads GTSNPN; CDR2 reads SVGIG (reference sequence). This CDR3 has 13 residues. The CDR3 loop is CAWRQGRNSPLHF. DNA of the CDR3: TGTGCCTGGAGACAGGGTCGGAATTCACCCCTCCACTTT. Using reference TRBV30 and TRBJ1-6 for the parts outside the CDR3, the full variable domain is SQTIHQWPATLVQPVGSPLSLECTVEGTSNPNLYWYRQAAGRGLQLLFYSVGIGQISSEVPQNLSASRPQDRQFILSSKKLLLSDSGFYLCAWRQGRNSPLHFGNGTRLTVT.

This clone was detected only a few times. This rearrangement joins TRBV4-3 to TRBJ1-4, with 7 positions matching TRBD1. Per the germline V gene, CDR1 is LGHNA and CDR2 is YSLEER. Unmatched junction bases numbered 6, after V lost 4 bases and J lost 4 bases. The CDR3 spans 15 residues. CDR3 nucleotides: TGCGCCAGCAGCCCTGAGGGACAGAATAATGAAAAACTGTTTTTT. Translation: CASSPEGQNNEKLFF.